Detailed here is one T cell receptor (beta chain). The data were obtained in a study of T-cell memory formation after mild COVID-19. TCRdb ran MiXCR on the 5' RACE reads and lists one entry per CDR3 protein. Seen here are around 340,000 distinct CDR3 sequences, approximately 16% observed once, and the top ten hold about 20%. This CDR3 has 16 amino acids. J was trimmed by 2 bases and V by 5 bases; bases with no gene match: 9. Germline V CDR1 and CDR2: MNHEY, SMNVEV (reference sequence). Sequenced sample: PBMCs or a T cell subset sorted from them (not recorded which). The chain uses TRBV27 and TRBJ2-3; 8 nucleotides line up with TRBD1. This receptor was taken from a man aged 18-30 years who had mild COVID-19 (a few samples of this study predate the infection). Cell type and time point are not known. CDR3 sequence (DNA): TGTGCCAGCAGTACCGGACAGGGCCCCAACACAGATACGCAGTATTTT. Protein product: CASSTGQGPNTDTQYF.